This T cell receptor beta chain emerged from a study of neoadjuvant nivolumab and ipilimumab in lung cancer. For this clone: Its antigen is unidentified.

The method was immunoSEQ multiplex PCR; TCRdb's version includes in-frame clones alone and lacks a portion of them. The profile shows 3,000 to 4,500 clones, almost 90% of them singletons. General observations from the study: Pretherapy blood TCR richness correlated positively with resected tumor richness. Resected tumors had greater TCR richness and clonality than uninvolved lung.

The clonotype comes from an adult with non-small cell lung cancer. The specimen was adjacent normal lung tissue, collected after neoadjuvant nivolumab, alone or with ipilimumab, at or shortly before surgery.

CDR3 sequence reads: CASSSITKSYEQYF. CDR3 in DNA: TGTGCCAGCAGTTCTATTACAAAAAGCTACGAGCAGTACTTC. This chain connects TRBV28 to TRBJ2-7; no definite D call. The CDR3 is made up of 14 amino acids. V lost 4 bases, J lost 3 bases, and 13 bases lay in between. CDR1 is MDHEN, CDR2 SYDVKM, per germline. Full variable domain (remainder filled in from reference TRBV28 and TRBJ2-7): DVKVTQSSRYLVKRTGEKVFLECVQDMDHENMFWYRQDPGLGLRLIYFSYDVKMKEKGDIPEGYSVSREKKERFSLILESASTNQTSMYLCASSSITKSYEQYFGPGTRLTVT.